This TCR beta chain was identified during a study of blood T cells in healthy people across ages. Total RNA, at least 5 micrograms per sample, was extracted from PBMCs. Then a second PCR, running about 7 to 11 cycles, was carried out with a sample-barcoded 5' primer and a J-beta primer mix. TCRdb re-called the 5' RACE reads through MiXCR, storing one row per CDR3 protein. The sample holds around 820,000 distinct CDR3 sequences, roughly 25% seen once. This same sample was also taken into another study, of T cells of mothers and their children. That work adds: Slightly, though not significantly, more overlap was seen in related than in unrelated mother-child pairs.

This receptor was identified in a boy younger than 18 in good health. Sequencing was done on a sample of blood.

The chain's CDR3 is CASSGSIRSGGGETQYF. CDR3 nucleotide sequence: TGTGCCAGCAGTGGCTCGATCCGTAGCGGGGGTGGCGAGACCCAGTACTTC. The rearrangement uses TRBV9 and TRBJ2-1, with 9 bases lining up with TRBD2. The closer fit of TRBJ2-5 to the DNA end suggests the J call may be wrong. The germline V gene encodes CDR1 SGDLS and CDR2 YYNGEE. The CDR3 extends over 17 amino acids.